The 4 T cell receptor beta chains below come from one sample, sequenced in a study of shared clonotypes between healthy human individuals. Assay used: immunoSEQ multiplex PCR; TCRdb lists only in-frame clones, some missing. Of 2 million to 3 million clones listed, approximately 94% are singletons. What was sequenced was naive CD4+ T cells sorted from blood. As for subset: CD45RA+ positively selected. All receptors derive from a man younger than 35 in good health.

This clone was recorded only once. The gene calls are TRBV19 and TRBJ2-2; a possible D gene is TRBD1 (6 bases). The germline V gene has CDR1 LNHDA and CDR2 SQIVND (reference sequence). Trimming took off 6 bases at V and 3 bases at J, with 17 bases between the two ends. The CDR3 contains 16 residues. CDR3: CASRYGAGEHTGELFF. In DNA form, the CDR3 reads TGTGCCAGTAGGTACGGGGCAGGGGAGCACACCGGGGAGCTGTTTTTT.

The chain links TRBV7-2 to TRBJ2-2; 7 bases align to TRBD1. The V and J ends lost 3 bases and 6 bases, in that order; junction bases with no gene match: 4. The CDR3 spans 14 residues. In germline, CDR1 is SGHTA, CDR2 FQGNSA. The CDR3 here is CASSFDRAAGELFF. CDR3 coding DNA: TGTGCCAGCAGCTTCGACAGGGCGGCCGGGGAGCTGTTTTTT.

V and J are TRBV5-1 and TRBJ1-6; D perhaps matches TRBD1 (5 bases). This CDR3 region has 17 residues. Germline V gene sequence: CDR1 SGHRS, CDR2 YFSETQ. The germline V and J ends were trimmed by 0 bases and 10 bases, with 20 bases remaining between them. This CDR3 reads CASSLAGSEGAWSPLHF. CDR3 nucleotide sequence: TGCGCCAGCAGCTTGGCCGGTTCCGAAGGGGCTTGGTCACCCCTCCACTTT.

This chain connects TRBV25-1 to TRBJ2-2, with TRBD1 as a possible D gene (7 bases). The CDR3 sequence is 16 residues long. V lost 7 bases and J lost 2, with 17 bases in between. In germline, CDR1 is MGHDK, CDR2 SYGVNS. The DNA for the CDR3 is TGTGCCAGCACCTCCTTCCAGGGGGGAAACACCGGGGAGCTGTTTTTT. This encodes CASTSFQGGNTGELFF.